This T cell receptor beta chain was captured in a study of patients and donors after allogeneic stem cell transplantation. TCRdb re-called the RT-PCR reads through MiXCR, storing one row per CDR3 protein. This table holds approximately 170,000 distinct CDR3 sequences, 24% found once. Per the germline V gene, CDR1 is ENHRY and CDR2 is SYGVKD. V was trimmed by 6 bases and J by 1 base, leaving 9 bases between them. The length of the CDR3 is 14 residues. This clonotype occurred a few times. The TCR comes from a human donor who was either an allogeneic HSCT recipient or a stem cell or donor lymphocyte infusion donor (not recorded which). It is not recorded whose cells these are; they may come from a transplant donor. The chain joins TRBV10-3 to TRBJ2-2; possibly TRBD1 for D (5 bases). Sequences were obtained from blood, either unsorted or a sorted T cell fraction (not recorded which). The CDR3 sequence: CAISPTGNTGELFF. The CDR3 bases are TGTGCCATCAGCCCCACAGGGAACACCGGGGAGCTGTTTTTT.